This T cell receptor beta chain is from a study of T cell responses to AZD1222 COVID-19 vaccine. Turning to this clone: Its antigen remains unidentified.

The length of the CDR3 is 16 residues. Looked up from germline, CDR1 is SGHRS and CDR2 is YFSETQ. Trimming removed 4 bases from V and 4 bases from J, with 18 bases in between. Only in-frame clones appear in the TCRdb table, and some are missing; sequencing was by immunoSEQ multiplex PCR. The table includes around 160,000 clones, more than 75% detected once. Broader study findings: White British ancestry dominated among donors, who included more females, and clonal diversity was possibly underestimated. Breadth and depth of Spike-specific TCRs rose after two AZD1222 doses. It was only a handful of AZD1222 recipients who were seropositive at baseline. Spike-spanning, vaccine-associated CD4 TCRs were dominant at 160-218 and 743-854.

The chain uses TRBV5-1 and TRBJ1-3, with a weak D call TRBD1 (6 bases). The receptor was derived from an adult in good health. The source was peripheral blood, collected on day 0 of MenACWY control vaccination. CDR3 sequence reads: CASSPRPGAAGNTIYF. CDR3 DNA: TGCGCCAGCAGCCCCCGGCCGGGGGCTGCGGGAAACACCATATATTTT.